The 32 T cell receptor beta chains given below trace back to one sample, sequenced in a study of T-cell reconstitution after alpha-beta-depleted transplantation in children. Using unique molecular identifiers, the investigators prepared the TCRbeta library. Each CDR3 protein is one row after TCRdb ran MiXCR on the PCR reads. The table shows around 380,000 distinct CDR3 sequences, with roughly 10% occurring only once. The starting material was PBMCs from the stem cell graft donor, obtained from the stem cell graft. These receptors were taken from a human donor who donated a stem cell graft to a child with acute myeloid leukemia.

The rearrangement links TRBV14 to TRBJ2-1, with TRBD2 matching over 8 bases. Trimming cost V 3 bases and J 4 bases; bases outside gene matches: 11. Germline values: CDR1 SGHDN, CDR2 FVKESK. The CDR3 consists of 17 residues. The CDR3 nucleotides are TGTGCCAGCAGCCACAGAAGGGCGGGGGGCATTTACAATGAGCAGTTCTTC. Translating it yields CASSHRRAGGIYNEQFF.

The chain employs TRBV18 and TRBJ2-1, with 11 bases identical to TRBD1. V dropped 3 bases and J dropped 5; count of bases not matched to a gene: 3. CDR3 length: 15 amino acids. Germline-derived CDR1 and CDR2 are KGHSH and LQKENI. The CDR3 nucleotides read TGTGCCAGCTCACCCGGGACAGGGGGGAACAATGAGCAGTTCTTC. This codes for CASSPGTGGNNEQFF.

The chain uses TRBV4-2 and TRBJ2-1; tentative D call: TRBD2 (6 bases). The CDR3 contains 15 residues. Germline lookup yields CDR1 LGHNA and CDR2 YNFKEQ. The germline V and J ends were trimmed by 3 bases and 8 bases, with 17 bases remaining between them. The CDR3 nucleotides read TGTGCCAGCAGCCACTCCATCGGAGGGCCCCATGAGCAGTTCTTC. Amino acid sequence: CASSHSIGGPHEQFF.

The V call is TRBV18, the J call TRBJ1-2; TRBD1 might be the D (6 bases). Germline CDR1 KGHSH, CDR2 LQKENI. The CDR3 is 13 amino acids. The germline V and J ends were trimmed by 4 bases and 8 bases, with 14 bases remaining between them. Here the CDR3 DNA reads TGTGCCAGCTCACGAGGACAGTCCGCAGGCTACACCTTC. Protein: CASSRGQSAGYTF.

This clonotype has ten or more counts. V is TRBV7-3 and J is TRBJ2-3; 8 bases line up with TRBD1. V was clipped by 4 bases and J by 3 bases; unmatched bases: 9. There are 16 residues in the CDR3. From germline, CDR1 is SGHTA and CDR2 FQGTGA. The CDR3 DNA reads as TGTGCCAGCAGCTCAGGACAGGGTCGAATTACAGATACGCAGTATTTT. It is translated as CASSSGQGRITDTQYF. Full variable domain (missing parts from reference TRBV7-3 and TRBJ2-3): GAGVSQTPSNKVTEKGKYVELRCDPISGHTALYWYRQSLGQGPEFLIYFQGTGAADDSGLPNDRFFAVRPEGSVSTLKIQRTERGDSAVYLCASSSGQGRITDTQYFGPGTRLTVL.

V gene TRBV18 combines with J gene TRBJ2-2; D gene ambiguous. Trimming left V 3 bases short and J 3 bases short, with 11 bases between. In germline, CDR1 is KGHSH, CDR2 LQKENI. CDR3 length: 15 residues. The CDR3 sequence: CASSPLEYHTGELFF. The CDR3 DNA reads as TGTGCCAGCTCACCCCTAGAGTACCACACCGGGGAGCTGTTTTTT.

This clonotype has just a few counts. The rearrangement uses TRBV18 and TRBJ2-7; 9 bases agree with TRBD1. CDR1 KGHSH and CDR2 LQKENI come from the germline V gene. V lost 4 bases to trimming and J lost 5 bases; unmatched junction nucleotides: 6. The CDR3 totals 14 residues. CDR3: CASSHRDRDNEQYF. The CDR3 DNA is TGTGCCAGCTCACACCGGGACAGGGACAACGAGCAGTACTTC.

This clonotype came up a few times. The genes are TRBV7-2 and TRBJ1-3; D possibly corresponds to TRBD1 (5 bases). V lost 5 bases to trimming and J lost 0 bases, with 14 bases between them. This CDR3 contains 16 residues. Looked up from germline, CDR1 is SGHTA and CDR2 is FQGNSA. The CDR3 region is CASSELGRSSGNTIYF. The CDR3 bases are TGTGCCAGCAGCGAATTGGGACGGAGCTCTGGAAACACCATATATTTT. The full variable domain, with the rest looked up from reference TRBV7-2 and TRBJ1-3, is GAGVSQSPSNKVTEKGKDVELRCDPISGHTALYWYRQSLGQGLEFLIYFQGNSAPDKSGLPSDRFSAERTGGSVSTLTIQRTQQEDSAVYLCASSELGRSSGNTIYFGEGSWLTVV.

The chain joins TRBV20-1 to TRBJ2-1, with TRBD1 as a possible D gene (6 bases). The CDR3 has 14 amino acids. The V and J ends lost 6 bases and 0 bases respectively, with 12 bases between them. The germline V gene encodes CDR1 DFQATT and CDR2 SNEGSKA (reference sequence). Here the CDR3 DNA reads TGCAGTGCGAGGGACACCCGCTCCTACAATGAGCAGTTCTTC. As protein: CSARDTRSYNEQFF.

Only a few counts were recorded for this clonotype. The rearrangement joins TRBV6-2 or TRBV6-3 to TRBJ1-1; D is unresolved. V lost 2 bases, J lost 11 bases, and 12 bases lay in between. Germline CDR1 is MNHEY and CDR2 is SVGEGT. The CDR3 runs to 12 residues. CDR3 nucleotides: TGTGCCAGCAGTTACGGCCAGGCACTCGCTTTCTTT. Its translation: CASSYGQALAFF.

This clonotype was seen only a few times. The V gene is TRBV12-3 or TRBV12-4, the J gene TRBJ2-3; 10 positions agree with TRBD2. With V trimmed by 4 bases and J by 2 bases, 12 bases remained unmatched. The CDR3 extends over 18 amino acids. CDR3 sequence (DNA): TGTGCCAGCAGTTCAACTTTAGCGGGAGGCACCCCCACAGATACGCAGTATTTT. It is translated as CASSSTLAGGTPTDTQYF.

At least ten counts were recorded for this clonotype. The chain joins TRBV9 to TRBJ2-1, with D maybe TRBD2 (6 bases). CDR3 length: 16 residues. V was cut by 0 bases and J by 5 bases, with 15 bases left in between. Per germline, CDR1 SGDLS and CDR2 YYNGEE. The CDR3: CASSVVTDGGDNEQFF. The CDR3 DNA sequence: TGTGCCAGCAGCGTAGTTACTGACGGAGGGGACAATGAGCAGTTCTTC.

The V call is TRBV7-9, the J call TRBJ2-7; TRBD1 is a possible D gene (5 bases). Looked up from germline, CDR1 is SEHNR and CDR2 is FQNEAQ (reference sequence). The CDR3 is made up of 14 amino acids. V lost 5 bases and J lost 5, with 16 bases in between. CDR3 coding DNA: TGTGCCAGCAGCCCCCCTCAGGGATTCAACGAGCAGTACTTC. It specifies CASSPPQGFNEQYF.

This clonotype was found many times. The rearrangement joins TRBV7-8 to TRBJ1-4; a weak D match, TRBD1 (6 bases). The CDR3 extends over 16 amino acids. Between the trimmed V and J ends, which lost 4 bases and 0 bases, there was a span of 12 bases. The germline CDR1 and CDR2 sequences are SGHVS and FQNEAQ. Written as DNA, the CDR3 is TGTGCCAGCAGCTACAGGGCTACGACAACTAATGAAAAACTGTTTTTT. Residues: CASSYRATTTNEKLFF.

This clonotype turned up a few times. This chain connects TRBV10-3 to TRBJ2-1, with D possibly being TRBD1 (6 bases). Between the trimmed V and J ends, which lost 6 bases and 7 bases, there was a span of 10 bases. The CDR3 runs 12 residues. The germline V gene encodes CDR1 ENHRY and CDR2 SYGVKD. CDR3 in amino acids: CAIRRGGNEQFF. CDR3 nucleotides: TGTGCCATCAGGAGAGGGGGTAATGAGCAGTTCTTC.

The rearrangement links TRBV4-2 to TRBJ1-6, with D maybe TRBD1 (5 bases). Trimming cost V 0 bases and J 7 bases, with 10 bases left between them. CDR3 size: 15 residues. Germline CDR1 reads LGHNA; CDR2 reads YNFKEQ. The CDR3 DNA sequence: TGTGCCAGCAGCCAAGATCCCGGGGACAATTCACCCCTCCACTTT. Translated, it gives CASSQDPGDNSPLHF.

The chain has TRBV5-1 and TRBJ2-1; TRBD1 agrees at 10 bases. Looked up from germline, CDR1 is SGHRS and CDR2 is YFSETQ. CDR3 length equals 15 residues. With 0 bases clipped from V and 7 bases from J, the junction kept 4 bases outside the gene matches. The CDR3 region has the DNA TGCGCCAGCAGCTTGGTCCGGACAGGGGGTAATGAGCAGTTCTTC. Protein: CASSLVRTGGNEQFF.

In this sample, this clonotype turned up many times. CDR3 amino acids: CASSFPGTGDAYEQYF. The CDR3 coding sequence is TGCGCCAGCAGCTTTCCCGGGACAGGGGACGCCTACGAGCAGTACTTC. The chain links TRBV5-1 to TRBJ2-7; 10 bases fit TRBD1. This CDR3 contains 16 residues. The ends lost 2 bases at V and 2 bases at J; junction bases unmatched: 7. From germline, CDR1 is SGHRS and CDR2 YFSETQ.

The chain joins TRBV7-9 to TRBJ1-1, with a tentative D call TRBD1 (6 bases). This CDR3 is 16 amino acids long. Germline CDR1 is SEHNR and CDR2 is FQNEAQ (reference sequence). V lost 5 bases to trimming and J lost 0 bases, with 16 bases between them. CDR3 loop: CASSHQRGGLNTEAFF. The CDR3 nucleotides are TGTGCCAGCAGCCACCAAAGGGGGGGATTGAACACTGAAGCTTTCTTT.

In regard to this clonotype: The junction differs from germline at one of its ends, possibly a read error. This chain uses TRBV7-7 with TRBJ2-3; a weak D match, TRBD2 (5 bases). The V gene's germline CDR1 is SSHAT and CDR2 FNYEAQ (reference sequence). The CDR3 has 15 amino acids. The CDR3 reads CASSLGSGPTDTQYF. The CDR3 DNA reads as TGTGCTAGCAGCTTAGGAAGCGGCCCCACAGATACGCAGTATTTT.

This clonotype was found a few times. This chain uses TRBV20-1 with TRBJ1-5, with D hard to call. Germline CDR1 and CDR2: DFQATT and SNEGSKA (reference sequence). The CDR3 contains 12 residues. Trimming removed 4 bases at V and 5 bases at J, with 9 bases between. The CDR3 sequence is CSAKHGDQPQHF. CDR3 nucleotides: TGCAGTGCTAAACACGGGGATCAGCCCCAGCATTTT.

The V and J genes are TRBV20-1 and TRBJ2-5; TRBD1 matches 7 bases. The CDR3 contains 12 residues. Germline CDR1 is DFQATT and CDR2 is SNEGSKA (reference sequence). Losses at the gene ends were 4 bases for V and 6 bases for J; bases not matched to a gene: 5. The CDR3 DNA sequence: TGCAGTGCTACCACAGGGGCTCAGACCCAGTACTTC. Translation: CSATTGAQTQYF.

In this sample, this clonotype turned up a few times. CDR3 nucleotides: TGTGCCAGCAGCCCGATTTGGGGACCAAATGAAAAACTGTTTTTT. Its protein product is CASSPIWGPNEKLFF. The chain joins TRBV27 to TRBJ1-4, with D perhaps TRBD1 (5 bases). The CDR3 spans 15 residues. The germline V gene encodes CDR1 MNHEY and CDR2 SMNVEV (reference sequence). With 6 bases removed from V and 5 bases from J, the gap between germline ends came to 16 bases.

The V gene is TRBV20-1, the J gene TRBJ2-1; 8 bases map to TRBD2. The germline V gene encodes CDR1 DFQATT and CDR2 SNEGSKA (reference sequence). The CDR3 covers 15 residues. CDR3: CTVGGDTTYYNEQFF. CDR3 in DNA: TGCACCGTCGGGGGGGACACTACCTACTACAATGAGCAGTTCTTC.

CDR3 amino acids: CASSLAGNNYGYTF. As DNA, the CDR3 is TGTGCCAGCAGCTTAGCGGGCAATAACTATGGCTACACCTTC. The chain joins TRBV11-2 to TRBJ1-2; D ambiguous. Germline V gene data show CDR1 as SGHAT and CDR2 as FQNNGV. V was clipped by 1 base and J by 1 base, with 7 bases between them. The CDR3 extends over 14 amino acids.

This chain links TRBV5-1 with TRBJ1-1, with D perhaps TRBD1 (5 bases). This CDR3 has 14 residues. Germline V gene sequence: CDR1 SGHRS, CDR2 YFSETQ. The V end was cut by 4 bases, the J end by 0 bases, with 10 bases between. CDR3 sequence reads: CASSPGVLNTEAFF. CDR3 bases: TGCGCCAGCAGCCCGGGGGTCCTGAACACTGAAGCTTTCTTT.

The rearrangement uses TRBV12-3 or TRBV12-4 and TRBJ2-2; a weak D match, TRBD2 (5 bases). CDR3 length: 14 amino acids. V was cut by 7 bases and J by 5 bases, with 14 bases left in between. The CDR3 here is CASIDDPGTGELFF. The DNA of the CDR3 is TGTGCCAGCATTGATGACCCGGGGACCGGGGAGCTGTTTTTT.

There are a few counts of this clonotype. The rearrangement joins TRBV27 to TRBJ2-7; weak D call: TRBD1 (5 bases). The germline gives CDR1 MNHEY, CDR2 SMNVEV (reference sequence). With 2 bases removed from V and 7 bases from J, the gap between germline ends came to 15 bases. The CDR3 runs 14 residues. DNA for the CDR3: TGTGCCAGCAGTTTAAGGGGCAGGGCGGATGAGCAGTACGTC. It translates to CASSLRGRADEQYV.

Turning to this clonotype: The junction does not match germline at one end; this may be a read error. The V and J genes are TRBV11-2 and TRBJ2-5; 13 positions match TRBD2. Germline values: CDR1 SGHAT, CDR2 FQNNGV. The CDR3 contains 14 residues. CDR3 bases: TGTGCCAGCAGCCTAGGACTAGCGGGAGAGGCCCAGTACTTC. It encodes CASSLGLAGEAQYF.

This clonotype was seen a handful of times. The chain uses TRBV12-3 or TRBV12-4 and TRBJ1-4; 9 nucleotides match TRBD1. With V trimmed by 8 bases and J by 8 bases, 6 bases remained unmatched. The CDR3 is 13 amino acids. CDR3 amino acids: CASRDRDEEKLFF. The CDR3 bases are TGTGCCAGCCGGGACAGGGACGAAGAAAAACTGTTTTTT.

The chain has TRBV29-1 and TRBJ2-3; D unresolved. Germline V CDR1 and CDR2: SQVTM, ANQGSEA. The CDR3 covers 12 residues. V dropped 1 base and J dropped 3 bases, with 5 bases sitting between them. CDR3 region: CSVEAGTDTQYF. The DNA of the CDR3 is TGCAGCGTTGAAGCAGGAACAGATACGCAGTATTTT.

The chain combines TRBV12-3 or TRBV12-4 with TRBJ1-5; D not resolved. This CDR3 comprises 15 residues. V lost 3 bases, J lost 6 bases, and 15 bases lay in between. This CDR3 reads CASSFAGEFGQPQHF. As DNA, the CDR3 is TGTGCCAGCAGTTTTGCCGGTGAATTCGGTCAGCCCCAGCATTTT.